This TCR beta chain derives from a study of Ad26.COV2.S vaccination and SARS-CoV-2 variants (dated by TCRdb to the early 2020s). A note on the overall study: Vaccine-arm donors came from COV1001, a multicentre, randomized, double-blind, placebo-controlled phase I-IIa trial of Ad26.COV2.S in healthy adults. Participants in the trial were split at random into five groups of five each, receiving low-dose or high-dose Ad26.COV2.S once or twice, or else placebo on both occasions. A total of around 32 samples were included in the TCR-sequenced set, comprising around 19 Ad26.COV2.S vaccine recipients, 5 placebo recipients and 8 SARS-CoV-2 convalescent individuals. Blinding of investigators to trial group allocation was maintained during experiments and outcome assessment. The specificity and breadth of SARS-CoV-2-reactive T cell receptors after Ad26.COV2.S vaccination were assessed by TCRbeta repertoire sequencing. Ad26.COV2.S was given intramuscularly at 5x10^10 or 1x10^11 viral particles, as a single shot or as two shots 56 days apart. Points the paper makes about the study in general: The study lacked the statistical power to compare responses across vaccine doses or regimens. Vaccine and placebo recipients had comparable non-spike TCR breadth, which fits with the vaccine containing only spike. Spike-specific TCR breadth was higher in Ad26.COV2.S recipients than in placebo recipients (P = 0.0014). It was noted by the authors that total T cell responses may have been underestimated by the TCR breadth and depth analyses. After vaccination, substantial breadth of spike-specific CD8+ and CD4+ T cell responses was reported.

Explained via the paper, the treatment or condition label denotes: 15 to 20 received Ad26.COV2.S at low or high dose, single or two shots; about 5 received placebo; per-sample allocation not given. For vaccine and placebo recipients, the sequenced repertoires came from samples collected on day 63 after the first injection. In Cohort 1b, fewer than 30 adults aged 18-55 years were enrolled at a single site in Boston, USA, between 29 July and 7 August 2020. Ad26.COV2.S was a replication-incompetent adenovirus type 26 vector that expressed a prefusion-stabilized SARS-CoV-2 spike protein derived from the original Wuhan strain. This clone was seen a few times. It has no known antigen specificity. No base qualities exist here, and no much larger clone lies one base off it. The immunoSEQ Assay was the method used to sequence TCRbeta CDR3 regions. After extraction, genomic DNA underwent amplification by bias-controlled multiplex PCR, followed by high-throughput sequencing. From the authors' description of their analysis: To quantify the absolute abundance of every unique TCRbeta CDR3 region, sequences were collapsed and filtered. Usable DNA was measured by amplifying reference genes present in all nucleated cells, and TCRbeta template counts were normalized to that usable DNA to estimate T cell fraction. Repertoire TCRs were annotated as SARS-CoV-2-specific by exact matching of V gene, CDR3 amino acid sequence and J gene to a known reactive TCR set. The reference SARS-CoV-2 TCR set came from MIRA and was filtered for enrichment in COVID-19-positive ImmuneCODE repertoires, removing public or cross-reactive TCRs. Using the MIRA antigens, annotated TCRs were further analysed by specific ORF or by position within an ORF. Depth was the summed frequency of annotated unique rearrangements, while breadth was defined as annotated unique rearrangements over total unique productive rearrangements. Group comparisons of TCR breadth used two-sided Wilcoxon rank-sum tests. The table was pulled from immuneACCESS by TCRdb, which kept in-frame rearrangements only. Such tables lose some clones; where checked, under half of the loss comes from unresolved V genes, and the rest has no known cause. For V, J and clone size, that table is used; D and trimming come from the DNA. This sample holds approximately 400,000 clones; 85% were observed only once. Jointly, the top ten make up about 3.5% of the sample.

The germline V gene (reference sequence) gives CDR1 as GTSNPN and CDR2 as SVGIG. The CDR3 holds 13 amino acids from the cysteine to the phenylalanine. The CDR3 DNA has 39 bases and is translated from base 1. V is reduced by 0 bases and J by 4 bases, leaving a spacing of 8 bases between them. This receptor was identified in a person aged 18-65 years who received the Ad26.COV2.S COVID-19 vaccine or a placebo. This material consisted of peripheral blood, taken in a trial of Ad26.COV2.S vaccine versus placebo. The V and J segments used are TRBV30 and TRBJ2-3; a confident D gene designation cannot be given. CDR3 protein: CAWSVKTPDTQYF. The DNA reads TGTGCCTGGAGTGTAAAAACCCCAGATACGCAGTATTTT.